This is a list of T cell receptor beta chains from one sample in a study of metastatic and nonmetastatic thyroid tumors. Using MiXCR, TCRdb re-called clones from the PCR reads. This table holds roughly 3,900 clones, roughly 36% found once. Sequencing used tumor tissue. The receptors come from a female donor with papillary thyroid cancer or a benign thyroid nodule (not recorded which). Some clones in this sample may be carry-over from other donors' samples. Each CDR3 is given with its conserved first and last residue.

J gene	V gene	CDR3 protein
TRBJ2-2	TRBV5-1	CASSPSQGRNTGELFF
TRBJ2-2	TRBV11-3	CASSRGNTGELFF
TRBJ2-7	TRBV7-8	CASSPRTSGSYEQYF
TRBJ2-7	TRBV20-1	CSARVPGTGSYEQYF
TRBJ2-7	TRBV19	CASSASGHYEQYF
TRBJ1-2	TRBV19	CASSSLGHGYTF
TRBJ2-3	TRBV20-1	CSARGGAGRGLTDTQYF
TRBJ1-1	TRBV6-1	CASSVPPGAEAFF
TRBJ2-7	TRBV19	CASSHGTGGSYEQYF
TRBJ2-3	TRBV11-2	CASSLGGVGPSTDTQYF
TRBJ1-3	TRBV7-3	CASSLTGSSGNTIYF
TRBJ2-1	TRBV28	CASSLDRTEEQFF
TRBJ1-2	TRBV24-1	CATSANGIDGYTF
TRBJ2-2	TRBV20-1	CSARDMSVKNTGELFF
TRBJ2-7	TRBV19	CASSSGRAGEQYF
TRBJ2-2	TRBV6-1	CASSERRDRAWGGELFF
TRBJ1-1	TRBV20-1	CSARRGFDTEAFF
TRBJ2-1	TRBV6-2/TRBV6-3	CASSYSGGGSYNEQFF
TRBJ1-5	TRBV19	CASSIIGMSNQPQHF
TRBJ1-3	TRBV12-3/TRBV12-4	CASSPQRSGNTIYF
TRBJ2-3	TRBV12-3/TRBV12-4	CASSLSGVTDTQYF
TRBJ2-1	TRBV11-1	CASSLEALAGGREQFF
TRBJ1-5	TRBV12-3/TRBV12-4	CASSLTLAGQPQHF
TRBJ1-6	TRBV11-1	CASSSPRQGRINSPLHF
TRBJ2-3	TRBV12-3/TRBV12-4	CASSLERTISTDTQYF
TRBJ2-1	TRBV7-9	CASSLDTNEQFF
TRBJ1-6	TRBV30	CAWSVGRQNSPLHF
TRBJ2-7	TRBV20-1	CSPPLAGEALVYEQYF
TRBJ2-1	TRBV11-2	CASSEISGRAYNEQFF
TRBJ1-2	TRBV6-1	CASRDRGNGYTF
TRBJ1-3	TRBV20-1	CSARDLGRGNTIYF
TRBJ1-2	TRBV3-1	CASSQGTGRSYGYTF
TRBJ2-1	TRBV6-1	CASTNRGRAISEQFF
TRBJ1-1	TRBV5-1	CASSLLSNSEAFF
TRBJ2-2	TRBV24-1	CATSDFGGRADGELFF
TRBJ2-1	TRBV7-3	CASSLSGTGVGEQFF
TRBJ2-7	TRBV6-5	CASSFSYEQYF
TRBJ1-2	TRBV6-9	CANYGYTF
TRBJ2-7	TRBV2	CASRSRTSGYEQYF
TRBJ1-2	TRBV28	CASSLYRGASYGYTF
TRBJ1-2	TRBV28	CASSTPGQGRKGYTF
TRBJ1-1	TRBV6-5	CASSYLQGTWDTEAFF
TRBJ2-7	TRBV20-1	CSAPIPDTSYEQYF